Shown below are 32 T cell receptor beta chains from a single sample sequenced in a study of graft-versus-host responses after intestinal transplantation. Clones were sequenced by immunoSEQ multiplex PCR, and TCRdb holds only the in-frame ones, with some missing. The profile shows approximately 93,000 clones, 85% to 95% of them singletons. For these receptors, no antigen is known. Sequenced here: unstimulated CD8+ T cells sorted from spleen or lymph node cells, sampled before transplant. The receptor set was obtained from a human donor who was the organ donor for an intestinal transplant.

This clone showed up just a few times. The chain couples TRBV13 to TRBJ2-1; 9 bases line up with TRBD1. CDR1 is PRHDT, CDR2 FYEKMQ, per germline (reference sequence). V trimming: 6 bases; J trimming: 5 bases; junction bases outside the gene matches: 17. The CDR3 extends over 18 amino acids. The CDR3 spells CASSPTGGFLRFDNEQFF. In DNA, the CDR3 is TGTGCCAGCAGTCCCACAGGGGGCTTCCTTCGATTCGACAATGAGCAGTTCTTC.

J is TRBJ1-2 and V is TRBV6-1; tentative D call: TRBD1 (5 bases). The germline gives CDR1 MNHNS, CDR2 SASEGT. V lost 1 base, J lost 4 bases, and 13 bases lay in between. The CDR3 is 15 residues long. The CDR3 spells CASSEVLRQIYGYTF. The DNA for the CDR3 is TGTGCCAGCAGTGAAGTGTTGCGACAGATCTATGGCTACACCTTC.

This clone turned up a few times. The chain uses TRBV2 and TRBJ2-7, with 8 bases that match TRBD2. V trimming: 2 bases; J trimming: 0 bases; junction bases outside the gene matches: 6. Germline CDR1 is SNHLY and CDR2 is FYNNEI. CDR3 length: 16 residues. Here the CDR3 reads CASSENQRELSYEQYF. CDR3 nucleotides: TGTGCCAGCAGTGAAAACCAGCGGGAGCTCTCCTACGAGCAGTACTTC.

This rearrangement joins TRBV4-1 to TRBJ2-5; 7 positions match TRBD2. Germline CDR1 reads MGHRA; CDR2 reads YSYEKL. This CDR3 spans 17 amino acids. J was trimmed by 4 bases and V by 0 bases; bases with no gene match: 11. CDR3 DNA sequence: TGCGCCAGCAGCCAAGATGGGTTCGGGGGGACGGCAGAGACCCAGTACTTC. It specifies CASSQDGFGGTAETQYF.

The rearrangement uses TRBV11-3 and TRBJ1-3; unclear D gene. Germline lookup yields CDR1 SGHNT and CDR2 YENEEA. The V gene lost 3 bases and the J gene lost 3 bases, with 6 bases spanning the gap. The CDR3 is made up of 13 amino acids. CDR3 DNA sequence: TGTGCCAGCAGCTTTACTTATGGAAACACCATATATTTT. Protein product: CASSFTYGNTIYF.

The rearrangement links TRBV28 to TRBJ2-7; D gene ambiguous. The CDR3 is 17 amino acids. The V end lost 3 bases, the J end lost 2 bases, and 20 bases lay between the germline ends. Germline V gene lookup returns CDR1 MDHEN and CDR2 SYDVKM. The CDR3 loop reads CASSFPPRLDHPYEQYF. The CDR3 nucleotides are TGTGCCAGCAGTTTTCCCCCTCGGCTAGATCATCCCTACGAGCAGTACTTC.

The rearrangement joins TRBV7-9 to TRBJ2-1; 7 bases line up with TRBD2. The CDR3 has 14 amino acids. The junction had 8 bases not matched to a gene; V was cut back by 3 bases and J by 9 bases. Germline CDR1 reads SEHNR; CDR2 reads FQNEAQ (reference sequence). The CDR3 nucleotides read TGTGCCAGCAGCTTTAGGACGGGAGGATCTGAGCAGTTCTTC. Its translation is CASSFRTGGSEQFF.

This clone has just a few counts. The rearrangement links TRBV7-9 to TRBJ2-2; 7 bases are a match to TRBD2. Germline V lookup: CDR1 SEHNR, CDR2 FQNEAQ (reference sequence). J lost 4 bases, V lost 3 bases, and 8 bases had no gene match. The CDR3 runs to 16 residues. In DNA form, the CDR3 reads TGTGCCAGCAGCTTCTTGTGGGAGGGCCCCACCGGGGAGCTGTTTTTT. Amino acids: CASSFLWEGPTGELFF.

This chain links TRBV6-5 with TRBJ1-5; TRBD1 matches 9 bases. Losses at the gene ends were 6 bases for V and 4 bases for J; bases not matched to a gene: 4. The CDR3 contains 14 residues. Germline V CDR1 and CDR2: MNHEY, SVGAGI. The CDR3 loop reads CASSLGQGNQPQHF. The CDR3 DNA follows: TGTGCCAGCAGCCTTGGACAGGGGAATCAGCCCCAGCATTTT.

This CDR3 is CASSSGGKLGPQHF. The CDR3 region has the DNA TGTGCCAGCAGCAGTGGGGGGAAGTTAGGGCCCCAGCATTTT. The chain couples TRBV21-1 to TRBJ1-5. TRBV21-1 is a known pseudogene. The CDR3 totals 14 residues.

V is TRBV27 and J is TRBJ2-7; no clear D gene. CDR3 length: 13 residues. Trimming removed 5 bases at V and 5 bases at J, with 13 bases between. The germline gives CDR1 MNHEY, CDR2 SMNVEV (reference sequence). This chain's CDR3 is CASSPIPPHEQYF. The DNA of the CDR3 is TGTGCCAGCAGTCCTATACCCCCCCACGAGCAGTACTTC.

V usage is TRBV4-1 and J usage is TRBJ2-3, with TRBD2 matching over 11 bases. This CDR3 has 17 residues. Germline trimming cut 3 bases from V and 3 bases from J; bases unmatched to any gene: 8. Looked up from germline, CDR1 is MGHRA and CDR2 is YSYEKL. The CDR3 region has the DNA TGCGCCAGCAGCCAGTCTAAGAGACTAGCGGGAACAGATACGCAGTATTTT. Residues: CASSQSKRLAGTDTQYF.

The rearrangement uses TRBV28 and TRBJ1-4; D perhaps matches TRBD1 (5 bases). The CDR3 has 14 amino acids. Germline CDR1 MDHEN, CDR2 SYDVKM. The V and J ends lost 7 bases and 11 bases respectively, with 20 bases between them. CDR3 bases: TGTGCCAGCACCTTACGGGGGGGTATGTTGAAACTGTTTTTT. Protein product: CASTLRGGMLKLFF.

The chain recombines TRBV13 with TRBJ2-3; TRBD2 matches at 13 bases. V was pared by 5 bases and J by 7 bases, with 6 bases of the junction left unmatched. Germline CDR1 PRHDT, CDR2 FYEKMQ (reference sequence). This CDR3 spans 15 amino acids. Written as DNA, the CDR3 is TGTGCCAGCAGCCCTGGACTAGCGGGAGAATATACGCAGTATTTT. Encoded protein: CASSPGLAGEYTQYF.

In this sample, this clone turned up once. This rearrangement joins TRBV11-2 to TRBJ2-1; possibly TRBD2 for D (7 bases). With 2 bases removed from V and 0 bases from J, the gap between germline ends came to 11 bases. CDR1 and CDR2 from the germline V gene are SGHAT and FQNNGV. The CDR3 is 16 residues long. The CDR3: CASSLSGGPSYNEQFF. In nucleotides, the CDR3 is TGTGCCAGCAGCTTATCCGGGGGGCCCTCCTACAATGAGCAGTTCTTC.

V is TRBV2 and J is TRBJ2-7, with TRBD1 matching 8 bases. Unmatched junction bases numbered 4, after V lost 6 bases and J lost 0 bases. Germline V gives CDR1 SNHLY, CDR2 FYNNEI. The CDR3 spans 14 residues. This CDR3 reads CASRRTGSSYEQYF. Written as DNA, the CDR3 is TGTGCCAGCAGAAGGACAGGGAGCTCCTACGAGCAGTACTTC. Using reference TRBV2 and TRBJ2-7 for the parts outside the CDR3, the full variable domain is EPEVTQTPSHQVTQMGQEVILRCVPISNHLYFYWYRQILGQKVEFLVSFYNNEISEKSEIFDDQFSVERPDGSNFTLKIRSTKLEDSAMYFCASRRTGSSYEQYFGPGTRLTVT.

The chain employs TRBV23-1 and TRBJ1-1; TRBD1 matches at 9 bases. TRBV23-1 is flagged as an ORF with uncertain function. The CDR3 has 12 residues. After removal of 9 bases from V and 5 bases from J, the junction contained 4 bases not matched to a gene. As DNA, the CDR3 is TGCGCCAGGGACAGGGGTACAACTGAAGCTTTCTTT. This gives the protein CARDRGTTEAFF.

This sequence joins TRBV23-1 and TRBJ2-7, with a weak D call TRBD1 (6 bases). TRBV23-1 carries the ORF label, with uncertain function. The CDR3 contains 17 residues. Trimming left V 1 base short and J 0 bases short, with 16 bases between. Written as DNA, the CDR3 is TGCGCCAGCAGTCAATTTCGAGACAGGTCAAACTCCTACGAGCAGTACTTC. Protein: CASSQFRDRSNSYEQYF.

The chain has TRBV10-3 and TRBJ2-7; 7 bases align to TRBD2. The CDR3 runs 17 residues. CDR1 is ENHRY and CDR2 is SYGVKD in the germline V gene. After removal of 2 bases from V and 3 bases from J, the junction contained 13 bases not matched to a gene. For the CDR3, the DNA is TGTGCCATCAGTGAGGCCCCTGGACTAGTTGTCAGCTACGAGCAGTACTTC. Amino acid sequence: CAISEAPGLVVSYEQYF.

The chain has TRBV27 and TRBJ2-7; 13 bases align to TRBD2. CDR3 length: 16 amino acids. Germline trimming cut 1 base from V and 2 bases from J; bases unmatched to any gene: 2. In germline, CDR1 is MNHEY, CDR2 SMNVEV (reference sequence). The CDR3 reads CASSLYTSGRAYEQYF. The DNA for the CDR3 is TGTGCCAGCAGTTTATATACTAGCGGGAGGGCCTACGAGCAGTACTTC.

Only one count was recorded for this clone. This rearrangement joins TRBV5-1 to TRBJ1-5; D ambiguous. This CDR3 is built from 12 residues. Trimming cost V 0 bases and J 5 bases, with 3 bases left between them. CDR1 is SGHRS and CDR2 is YFSETQ in the germline V gene. DNA for the CDR3: TGCGCCAGCAGCTTGGCTTATCAGCCCCAGCATTTT. It is translated as CASSLAYQPQHF. The full variable domain, with the rest looked up from reference TRBV5-1 and TRBJ1-5, is KAGVTQTPRYLIKTRGQQVTLSCSPISGHRSVSWYQQTPGQGLQFLFEYFSETQRNKGNFPGRFSGRQFSNSRSEMNVSTLELGDSALYLCASSLAYQPQHFGDGTRLSIL.

The chain uses TRBV25-1 and TRBJ1-1; D unclear. Trimming shortened V by 2 bases and J by 1 base, and 8 bases separated the two germline ends. Germline lookup yields CDR1 MGHDK and CDR2 SYGVNS. CDR3 length: 14 amino acids. CDR3 amino acids: CASSEGPENTEAFF. The CDR3 coding sequence is TGTGCCAGCAGTGAAGGCCCCGAGAACACTGAAGCTTTCTTT.

This clone was counted only a few times. The genes are TRBV30 and TRBJ2-1; TRBD2 matches 10 bases. Looked up from germline, CDR1 is GTSNPN and CDR2 is SVGIG (reference sequence). V shed 3 bases, J shed 4 bases, and the junction held 3 bases outside the gene matches. This CDR3 comprises 14 residues. The CDR3 loop reads CAWSGTSAYNEQFF. The CDR3 DNA sequence: TGTGCCTGGAGCGGGACTAGCGCGTACAATGAGCAGTTCTTC. The variable domain in full, with the rest retrieved from reference TRBV30 and TRBJ2-1, is SQTIHQWPATLVQPVGSPLSLECTVEGTSNPNLYWYRQAAGRGLQLLFYSVGIGQISSEVPQNLSASRPQDRQFILSSKKLLLSDSGFYLCAWSGTSAYNEQFFGPGTRLTVL.

The chain recombines TRBV9 with TRBJ2-2; no clear D gene. The V and J ends lost 3 bases and 0 bases respectively, with 3 bases between them. The length of the CDR3 is 13 residues. Germline CDR1 is SGDLS and CDR2 is YYNGEE. CDR3 DNA sequence: TGTGCCAGCAGCGCTTCGAACACCGGGGAGCTGTTTTTT. Translated: CASSASNTGELFF.

The chain recombines TRBV4-1 with TRBJ1-5; D possibly corresponds to TRBD1 (6 bases). V dropped 0 bases and J dropped 3 bases, with 9 bases sitting between them. This CDR3 has 15 residues. Germline lookup yields CDR1 MGHRA and CDR2 YSYEKL. The DNA for the CDR3 is TGCGCCAGCAGCCAAGAAGGGGGTGCCAATCAGCCCCAGCATTTT. Its protein product is CASSQEGGANQPQHF.

The chain links TRBV6-5 to TRBJ2-2; 7 bases are a match to TRBD2. The CDR3 sequence is 15 residues long. The junction had 5 bases not matched to a gene; V was cut back by 6 bases and J by 1 base. The germline CDR1 and CDR2 sequences are MNHEY and SVGAGI. CDR3 nucleotide sequence: TGTGCCAGCAGCCGAATAGCGGGGAACACCGGGGAGCTGTTTTTT. Protein: CASSRIAGNTGELFF.

The chain combines TRBV19 with TRBJ1-5, with D unresolved. Germline V gene sequence: CDR1 LNHDA, CDR2 SQIVND (reference sequence). The CDR3 loop spans 16 amino acids. Trimming shortened V by 7 bases and J by 0 bases, and 16 bases separated the two germline ends. The CDR3 loop reads CASISKPNYSNQPQHF. The CDR3 DNA follows: TGTGCCAGTATCTCAAAGCCCAACTATAGCAATCAGCCCCAGCATTTT.

V is TRBV13 and J is TRBJ2-1; D possibly corresponds to TRBD2 (5 bases). The CDR3 totals 13 residues. V was trimmed by 7 bases and J by 5 bases, leaving 12 bases between them. Germline V gene sequence: CDR1 PRHDT, CDR2 FYEKMQ (reference sequence). CDR3 DNA sequence: TGTGCCAGCAAACCCGACGGGAACAATGAGCAGTTCTTC. It translates to CASKPDGNNEQFF.

This clone was detected once. The rearrangement joins TRBV5-1 to TRBJ2-7, with D perhaps matching TRBD1 (6 bases). V shed 4 bases and J shed 3 bases, with 20 bases lying between them. The germline gives CDR1 SGHRS, CDR2 YFSETQ. This CDR3 is 16 amino acids long. The CDR3 DNA sequence: TGCGCCAGCAGCCCAGGACAGCCGAAACGAATCTACGAGCAGTACTTC. It yields the protein CASSPGQPKRIYEQYF. The whole variable domain, filled in from reference TRBV5-1 and TRBJ2-7, reads KAGVTQTPRYLIKTRGQQVTLSCSPISGHRSVSWYQQTPGQGLQFLFEYFSETQRNKGNFPGRFSGRQFSNSRSEMNVSTLELGDSALYLCASSPGQPKRIYEQYFGPGTRLTVT.

The V call is TRBV25-1, the J call TRBJ1-1; 7 bases align to TRBD1. The CDR3 is 16 residues long. The V gene's germline CDR1 is MGHDK and CDR2 SYGVNS. The ends lost 5 bases at V and 8 bases at J; junction bases unmatched: 17. The CDR3 bases are TGTGCCAGCAGTCAGGGGGACCCCCAAGGGGTCGGAGAAGCTTTCTTT. It codes for CASSQGDPQGVGEAFF.

Here the CDR3 DNA reads TGTGCCAGCGCCCCCCGGACAGTCTCCTACGAGCAGTACTTC. Translating it yields CASAPRTVSYEQYF. The genes are TRBV27 and TRBJ2-7; D possibly corresponds to TRBD1 (6 bases). CDR3 length equals 14 residues. CDR1 and CDR2 from the germline V gene are MNHEY and SMNVEV (reference sequence). The ends were cut back, 8 bases at V and 0 bases at J, with 14 bases in the middle.

This chain connects TRBV9 to TRBJ2-7, with D possibly matching TRBD1 (6 bases). The CDR3 extends over 15 amino acids. V dropped 0 bases and J dropped 2 bases, with 12 bases sitting between them. Germline V gives CDR1 SGDLS, CDR2 YYNGEE. The CDR3 sequence is CASSVGTAPAYEQYF. The CDR3 region has the DNA TGTGCCAGCAGCGTAGGGACAGCCCCAGCCTACGAGCAGTACTTC.